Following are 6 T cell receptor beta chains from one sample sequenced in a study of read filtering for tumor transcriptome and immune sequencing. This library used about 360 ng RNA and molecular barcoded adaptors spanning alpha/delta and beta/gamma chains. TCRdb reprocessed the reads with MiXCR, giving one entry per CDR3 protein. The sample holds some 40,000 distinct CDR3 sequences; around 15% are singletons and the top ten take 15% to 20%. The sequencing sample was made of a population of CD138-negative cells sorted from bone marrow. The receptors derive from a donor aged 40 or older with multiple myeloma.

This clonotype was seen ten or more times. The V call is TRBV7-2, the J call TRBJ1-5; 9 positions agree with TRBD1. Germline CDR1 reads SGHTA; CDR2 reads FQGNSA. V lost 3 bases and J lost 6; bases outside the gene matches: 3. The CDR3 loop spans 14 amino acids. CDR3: CASSFTGGTQPQHF. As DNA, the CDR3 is TGTGCCAGCAGCTTCACAGGGGGCACTCAGCCCCAGCATTTT.

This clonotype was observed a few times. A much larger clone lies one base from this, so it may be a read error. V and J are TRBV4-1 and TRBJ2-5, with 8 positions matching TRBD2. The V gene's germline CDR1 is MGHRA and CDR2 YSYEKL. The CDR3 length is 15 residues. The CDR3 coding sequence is TGCGCCAGCAGCCAATCGGCGGGGGGCCAAGAGGCCCAGTACTTC. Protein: CASSQSAGGQEAQYF.

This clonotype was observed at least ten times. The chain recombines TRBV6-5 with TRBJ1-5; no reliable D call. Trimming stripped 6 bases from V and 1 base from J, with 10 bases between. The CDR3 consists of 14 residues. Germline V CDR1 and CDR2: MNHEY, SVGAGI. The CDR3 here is CASRPDGSNQPQHF. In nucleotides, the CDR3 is TGTGCCAGCAGACCGGACGGAAGCAATCAGCCCCAGCATTTT.

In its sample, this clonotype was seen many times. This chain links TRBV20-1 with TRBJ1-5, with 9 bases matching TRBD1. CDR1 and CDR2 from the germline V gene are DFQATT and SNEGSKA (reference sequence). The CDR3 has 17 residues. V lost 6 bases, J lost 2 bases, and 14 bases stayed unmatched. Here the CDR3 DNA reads TGCAGTGCCCGAGATCGGGGACAGGGAACGGGCAATCAGCCCCAGCATTTT. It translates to CSARDRGQGTGNQPQHF.

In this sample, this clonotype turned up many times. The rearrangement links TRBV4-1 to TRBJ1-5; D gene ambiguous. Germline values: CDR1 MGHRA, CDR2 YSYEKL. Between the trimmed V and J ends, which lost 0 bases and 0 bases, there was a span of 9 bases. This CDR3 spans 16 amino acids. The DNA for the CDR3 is TGCGCCAGCAGCCAAGATGCACATCTTAGCAATCAGCCCCAGCATTTT. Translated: CASSQDAHLSNQPQHF.

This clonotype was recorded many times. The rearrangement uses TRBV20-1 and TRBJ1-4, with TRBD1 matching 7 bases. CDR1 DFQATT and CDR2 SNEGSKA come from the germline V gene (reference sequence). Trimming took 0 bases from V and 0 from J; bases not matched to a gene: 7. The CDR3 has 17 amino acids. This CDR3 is CSAREQGERTTNEKLFF. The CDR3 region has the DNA TGCAGTGCTAGAGAGCAGGGGGAAAGGACAACTAATGAAAAACTGTTTTTT.